Below, 28 T cell receptor beta chains from the same sample are listed, as sequenced in a study of blood T cell repertoires in COVID-19. The protocol was immunoSEQ multiplex PCR, while the TCRdb copy is restricted to in-frame clones and leaves out a portion. The sample contains more than 40,000 clones, 86% of which appear only once. The material sequenced was peripheral blood. The source is a woman older than 75 with acute or convalescent COVID-19.

This CDR3 reads CASSLGTAQETQYF. The CDR3 DNA sequence: TGCGCCAGCAGCTTGGGAACAGCTCAAGAGACCCAGTACTTC. This chain uses TRBV5-1 with TRBJ2-5; D remains unclear. V was pared by 0 bases and J by 2 bases, with 8 bases between. The CDR3 is 14 residues long. Germline V CDR1 and CDR2: SGHRS, YFSETQ.

V is TRBV5-1 and J is TRBJ2-3; TRBD2 agrees at 9 bases. V lost 4 bases to trimming and J lost 8 bases; unmatched junction nucleotides: 20. CDR1 is SGHRS and CDR2 is YFSETQ in the germline V gene. The CDR3 covers 18 residues. CDR3 sequence: CASSPSSLAGGIGVTQYF. The CDR3 DNA follows: TGCGCCAGCAGCCCCTCCTCTCTCGCGGGGGGGATTGGGGTTACGCAGTATTTT.

CDR3: CASSLEIGGEQYF. The CDR3, as DNA: TGCGCCAGCAGCTTGGAGATAGGAGGTGAGCAGTACTTC. The chain uses TRBV5-1 and TRBJ2-7, with TRBD2 as a possible D gene (5 bases). Trimming removed 0 bases from V and 7 bases from J, with 11 bases in between. The CDR3 loop spans 13 amino acids. From germline, CDR1 is SGHRS and CDR2 YFSETQ.

The chain employs TRBV3-1 (or the pseudogene TRBV3-2) and TRBJ2-7; TRBD1 aligns across 10 bases. Trimming cost V 1 base and J 3 bases; bases outside gene matches: 0. Looked up from germline, CDR1 is LGHDT and CDR2 is YNNKEL (reference sequence). This CDR3 region has 14 residues. In nucleotides, the CDR3 is TGTGCCAGCAGCCAAGGGGACAGGGGCTACGAGCAGTACTTC. Translated: CASSQGDRGYEQYF.

This chain links TRBV3-1 (or the pseudogene TRBV3-2) with TRBJ1-3, with D possibly TRBD1 on 5 matching bases. CDR1 and CDR2 (germline): LGHDT, YNNKEL (reference sequence). Trimming left V 0 bases short and J 0 bases short, with 9 bases between. The length of the CDR3 is 16 residues. The CDR3 DNA sequence: TGTGCCAGCAGCCAAGAGCACAGGATCTCTGGAAACACCATATATTTT. It translates to CASSQEHRISGNTIYF.

The chain recombines TRBV2 with TRBJ1-1; a possible D gene is TRBD1 (6 bases). Trimming took 7 bases from V and 1 from J, leaving 10 bases between them. Per germline, CDR1 SNHLY and CDR2 FYNNEI. The CDR3 has 13 amino acids. The CDR3 protein is CASIMDRNTEAFF. Written as DNA, the CDR3 is TGTGCCAGCATCATGGACAGGAACACTGAAGCTTTCTTT. The variable domain in full, completed from reference TRBV2 and TRBJ1-1, reads EPEVTQTPSHQVTQMGQEVILRCVPISNHLYFYWYRQILGQKVEFLVSFYNNEISEKSEIFDDQFSVERPDGSNFTLKIRSTKLEDSAMYFCASIMDRNTEAFFGQGTRLTVV.

At least ten counts were recorded for this clone. V is TRBV4-1 and J is TRBJ1-5; 8 positions agree with TRBD1. The CDR3 is made up of 16 amino acids. Germline V gives CDR1 MGHRA, CDR2 YSYEKL. J gave up 4 bases and V 1 base, and 6 bases lay outside the gene matches. The CDR3 bases are TGCGCCAGCAGCCAAGGCGCAGGGGGCGAGAATCAGCCCCAGCATTTT. It codes for CASSQGAGGENQPQHF.

This chain links TRBV7-8 with TRBJ2-2, with 8 bases aligning to TRBD2. The CDR3 has 18 amino acids. Germline V lookup: CDR1 SGHVS, CDR2 FQNEAQ. J lost 6 bases, V lost 1 base, and 13 bases had no gene match. The CDR3 bases are TGTGCCAGCAGCTTAGAGGGTATTAGCGGGGAGTCGGCCGGGGAGCTGTTTTTT. It is translated as CASSLEGISGESAGELFF.

The J gene is TRBJ2-3, the V gene TRBV7-6, with TRBD1 as a possible D gene (5 bases). Germline assignment: CDR1 SGHVS and CDR2 FNYEAQ. Trimming removed 5 bases from V and 0 bases from J, with 15 bases in between. The CDR3 runs to 16 residues. CDR3 region: CASSPRSGLSTDTQYF. The CDR3 bases are TGTGCCAGCAGCCCCAGGTCAGGGCTTAGCACAGATACGCAGTATTTT.

This chain links TRBV3-1 (or the pseudogene TRBV3-2) with TRBJ2-7; possibly TRBD1 for D (5 bases). The CDR3 is made up of 13 amino acids. Germline loops: CDR1 LGHDT, CDR2 YNNKEL (reference sequence). V lost 2 bases to trimming and J lost 2 bases, with 7 bases between them. The CDR3 nucleotides read TGTGCCAGCAGCCAACCGACAGCCTACGAGCAGTACTTC. Encoded protein: CASSQPTAYEQYF.

This clone was counted between two and nine times. The chain joins TRBV5-4 to TRBJ1-6, with TRBD1 identical over 7 bases. The CDR3 consists of 15 residues. With V trimmed by 0 bases and J by 10 bases, 7 bases remained unmatched. Germline values: CDR1 SGHNT, CDR2 YYREEE (reference sequence). The DNA of the CDR3 is TGTGCCAGCAGCTTGGGGGGCGCACAGGGGTCACCCCTCCACTTT. Protein product: CASSLGGAQGSPLHF. The whole variable domain, filled in from reference TRBV5-4 and TRBJ1-6, reads ETGVTQSPTHLIKTRGQQVTLRCSSQSGHNTVSWYQQALGQGPQFIFQYYREEENGRGNFPPRFSGLQFPNYSSELNVNALELDDSALYLCASSLGGAQGSPLHFGNGTRLTVT.

The chain uses TRBV5-1 and TRBJ1-1; unclear D gene. V gave up 0 bases and J gave up 0 bases, with 9 bases separating them. CDR1 and CDR2 (germline): SGHRS, YFSETQ. The CDR3 consists of 15 residues. CDR3 nucleotide sequence: TGCGCCAGCAGCTTGGCCGGGGTCCTGAACACTGAAGCTTTCTTT. It yields the protein CASSLAGVLNTEAFF.

The CDR3 region is CASSLASGFYEQYF. The DNA for the CDR3 is TGTGCCAGCAGCTTAGCCTCCGGTTTCTACGAGCAGTACTTC. The chain uses TRBV7-9 and TRBJ2-7; D is unclear. This CDR3 has 14 residues. Trimming pared 0 bases from V and 3 bases from J, leaving 9 bases between. The germline V gene encodes CDR1 SEHNR and CDR2 FQNEAQ (reference sequence).

CDR3 region: CASSRGTAENRGYTF. CDR3 nucleotide sequence: TGTGCCAGCAGCAGAGGGACAGCCGAAAATAGGGGCTACACCTTC. The chain combines TRBV6-6 with TRBJ1-2; 7 bases are shared with TRBD1. The CDR3 covers 15 residues. Germline CDR1 is MNHNY and CDR2 is SVGAGI (reference sequence). Germline trimming cut 6 bases from V and 8 bases from J; bases unmatched to any gene: 15.

The J gene is TRBJ1-4, the V gene TRBV6-1; no clear D. Germline lookup yields CDR1 MNHNS and CDR2 SASEGT. Trimming cost V 0 bases and J 8 bases, with 13 bases left between them. This CDR3 has 15 amino acids. The CDR3 sequence is CASSEAPNWREKLFF. CDR3 DNA sequence: TGTGCCAGCAGTGAAGCGCCCAACTGGAGGGAAAAACTGTTTTTT.

This clone has a handful of counts. The chain carries TRBV9 and TRBJ1-2, with 9 nucleotides matching TRBD1. The germline gives CDR1 SGDLS, CDR2 YYNGEE. The trim removed 0 bases at V and 12 bases at J, leaving 6 bases unmatched. The CDR3 spans 13 residues. The CDR3 DNA is TGTGCCAGCAGCGTAGGTGACAGGGGGATAGACACCTTC. It specifies CASSVGDRGIDTF.

The J gene is TRBJ1-2, the V gene TRBV6-1; D is undetermined. CDR1 MNHNS and CDR2 SASEGT come from the germline V gene. Trimming cost V 2 bases and J 0 bases, with 10 bases left between them. There are 15 residues in the CDR3. CDR3 sequence reads: CASSEQQQTNYGYTF. The CDR3 region has the DNA TGTGCCAGCAGTGAACAGCAACAGACTAACTATGGCTACACCTTC.

The J gene is TRBJ2-1, the V gene TRBV5-1, with a possible D match to TRBD2 (5 bases). With 1 base removed from V and 4 bases from J, the gap between germline ends came to 9 bases. This CDR3 is 14 amino acids long. The germline gives CDR1 SGHRS, CDR2 YFSETQ. CDR3 region: CASSLPGGYNEQFF. In nucleotides, the CDR3 is TGCGCCAGCAGCTTGCCAGGAGGTTACAATGAGCAGTTCTTC.

The rearrangement joins TRBV19 to TRBJ2-7, with D possibly matching TRBD2 (6 bases). This CDR3 is built from 13 residues. Germline CDR1 is LNHDA and CDR2 is SQIVND (reference sequence). V shed 4 bases and J shed 4 bases, with 11 bases lying between them. The CDR3 region has the DNA TGTGCCAGTAGTAGGACCGGGGGTTACGAGCAGTACTTC. This gives the protein CASSRTGGYEQYF.

V is TRBV5-5 and J is TRBJ2-7, with D maybe TRBD1 (5 bases). Germline CDR1 and CDR2: SGHKS and YYEKEE (reference sequence). The CDR3 is made up of 14 amino acids. V was pared by 3 bases and J by 2 bases, with 12 bases between. CDR3 sequence (DNA): TGTGCCAGCAGCTATGACAGCCTGACCTACGAGCAGTACTTC. It is translated as CASSYDSLTYEQYF.

The genes are TRBV2 and TRBJ2-3, with 8 positions matching TRBD1. The CDR3 runs 15 residues. CDR1 is SNHLY, CDR2 FYNNEI, per germline. The trim removed 5 bases at V and 0 bases at J, leaving 4 bases unmatched. The CDR3 spells CASSLDRDSTDTQYF. DNA of the CDR3: TGTGCCAGCAGTTTGGACAGGGATAGCACAGATACGCAGTATTTT.

The rearrangement links TRBV6-6 to TRBJ2-3, with 9 bases that match TRBD1. This CDR3 has 16 residues. Germline CDR1 and CDR2: MNHNY and SVGAGI (reference sequence). J lost 1 base, V lost 7 bases, and 9 bases had no gene match. The CDR3 sequence is CASIGGRTGGTDTQYF. DNA of the CDR3: TGTGCCAGCATAGGTGGAAGGACAGGGGGCACAGATACGCAGTATTTT.

This chain links TRBV7-2 with TRBJ1-2, with TRBD1 matching over 10 bases. CDR1 is SGHTA and CDR2 is FQGNSA in the germline V gene. This CDR3 is built from 14 residues. With V trimmed by 5 bases and J by 2 bases, 2 bases remained unmatched. CDR3 loop: CASSPGQGNYGYTF. Here the CDR3 DNA reads TGTGCCAGCAGCCCGGGACAGGGGAACTATGGCTACACCTTC.

The chain is built from TRBV6-5 and TRBJ1-1; TRBD1 matches at 7 bases. The CDR3 spans 14 residues. The V gene's germline CDR1 is MNHEY and CDR2 SVGAGI. V dropped 7 bases and J dropped 1; count of bases not matched to a gene: 6. The CDR3 bases are TGTGCCAGCATCAATAGGGGGCAGAACACTGAAGCTTTCTTT. This translates into CASINRGQNTEAFF.

CDR3 coding DNA: TGTGCCAGCAGACTTGGGGGGGCCAGGTCCAAAAACATTCAGTACTTC. Encoded protein: CASRLGGARSKNIQYF. The V gene is TRBV11-2, the J gene TRBJ2-4, with D possibly TRBD2 on 7 matching bases. The germline V gene has CDR1 SGHAT and CDR2 FQNNGV. The CDR3 extends over 16 amino acids. Trimming shortened V by 6 bases and J by 2 bases, and 17 bases separated the two germline ends.

The CDR3 is CASSLEGGGVEQFF. The CDR3 DNA reads TGTGCCAGCAGCTTAGAGGGCGGGGGTGTTGAGCAGTTCTTC. V usage is TRBV7-9 and J usage is TRBJ2-1, with 7 positions matching TRBD2. This CDR3 is 14 amino acids long. With V trimmed by 1 base and J by 9 bases, 6 bases remained unmatched. The germline gives CDR1 SEHNR, CDR2 FQNEAQ (reference sequence).

The chain employs TRBV6-5 and TRBJ2-2, with 9 bases lining up with TRBD1. Losses at the gene ends were 6 bases for V and 5 bases for J; bases not matched to a gene: 4. The CDR3 extends over 14 amino acids. From germline, CDR1 is MNHEY and CDR2 SVGAGI. CDR3 DNA: TGTGCCAGCAGGGGACAGGGTTGGACCGGGGAGCTGTTTTTT. Its translation is CASRGQGWTGELFF.

V gene TRBV3-1 (or the pseudogene TRBV3-2) combines with J gene TRBJ1-2; D gene ambiguous. This CDR3 comprises 15 residues. The germline V and J ends were trimmed by 2 bases and 4 bases, with 14 bases remaining between them. CDR1 and CDR2 (germline): LGHDT, YNNKEL (reference sequence). This chain's CDR3 is CASSQFFQAFYGYTF. The CDR3 coding sequence is TGTGCCAGCAGCCAATTTTTCCAGGCCTTCTATGGCTACACCTTC.